This T cell receptor (beta chain) is from a study of control samples from healthy donors and cancer patients. This CDR3 contains 13 residues. The germline V gene has CDR1 SGHTA and CDR2 FQGNSA. The germline V and J ends were trimmed by 2 bases and 3 bases, with 2 bases remaining between them. The repertoire was sequenced with immunoSEQ multiplex PCR; TCRdb's copy has only in-frame clones and lacks some. The sample yields some 76,000 clones, around 90% seen once. Source material: PBMCs. The chain employs TRBV7-2 and TRBJ1-6; unclear D gene. The sequence came from a woman aged 45-65 years with colorectal cancer. The CDR3 region has the DNA TGTGCCAGCAGCTTACACTATAATTCACCCCTCCACTTT. The encoded protein is CASSLHYNSPLHF.